Below, 16 T cell receptor beta chains from the same sample are listed, as sequenced in a study of persistence of HIV-infected CD4 T cells. An overlapping HIV-1 Gag peptide pool stimulated these cells at roughly 0.97 ug/peptide/mL. Sorting selected CD4+ T cells upregulating both CD40 ligand and CD69. The libraries were made with immunoSEQ version 4 in survey mode. Repertoires were generated with immunoSEQ multiplex PCR, while TCRdb's copy carries only in-frame clones and drops some. This sample has fewer than 40,000 clones; 70% occur once, and the top ten carry approximately 1.5%. No antigen is known for these receptors. This specimen was CD4+ T cells sorted from PBMCs after roughly 18-hour stimulation, taken from a patient who received antiretroviral therapy. The origin of the receptors is an adult man with HIV who was CMV-seropositive.

This rearrangement joins TRBV9 to TRBJ2-2; 9 bases are shared with TRBD1. The CDR3 consists of 15 residues. The trim removed 7 bases at V and 0 bases at J, leaving 4 bases unmatched. CDR1 is SGDLS, CDR2 YYNGEE, per germline. CDR3 in DNA: TGTGCCAGCGGCACAGGGGGCGCGAACACCGGGGAGCTGTTTTTT. Protein sequence: CASGTGGANTGELFF.

The rearrangement links TRBV7-3 to TRBJ1-3, with D uncertain. CDR1 and CDR2 from the germline V gene are SGHTA and FQGTGA. This CDR3 is built from 12 residues. Trimming left V 5 bases short and J 4 bases short, with 6 bases between. The CDR3 region has the DNA TGTGCCAGCAGCCCGGGAGGAAACACCATATATTTT. It is translated as CASSPGGNTIYF.

The chain joins TRBV24-1 to TRBJ1-5; no clear D. The CDR3 consists of 14 residues. V shed 9 bases and J shed 8 bases, with 19 bases lying between them. CDR1 and CDR2 (germline): KGHDR, SFDVKD. The CDR3 loop reads CATAPQGKIEPQHF. As DNA, the CDR3 is TGTGCCACCGCGCCCCAAGGGAAAATTGAGCCCCAGCATTTT.

This chain's CDR3 is CASGLAGKNIQYF. CDR3 in DNA: TGTGCTAGTGGTTTGGCAGGCAAAAACATTCAGTACTTC. The gene calls are TRBV12-5 and TRBJ2-4; D not certain. The V and J ends lost 1 base and 3 bases respectively, with 4 bases between them. The CDR3 covers 13 residues. CDR1 LGHNT and CDR2 FRNRAP come from the germline V gene. Together with reference TRBV12-5 and TRBJ2-4, the CDR3 gives the full variable domain: DARVTQTPRHKVTEMGQEVTMRCQPILGHNTVFWYRQTMMQGLELLAYFRNRAPLDDSGMPKDRFSAEMPDATLATLKIQPSEPRDSAVYFCASGLAGKNIQYFGAGTRLSVL.

This clone was picked up a small number of times. This chain connects TRBV5-5 to TRBJ2-2, with a tentative D call TRBD1 (5 bases). The germline V gene encodes CDR1 SGHKS and CDR2 YYEKEE (reference sequence). The CDR3 loop spans 17 amino acids. Trimming stripped 1 base from V and 0 bases from J, with 13 bases between. The CDR3 loop is CASSLTTGLANTGELFF. The CDR3, as DNA: TGTGCCAGCAGCTTGACTACAGGTTTGGCGAACACCGGGGAGCTGTTTTTT.

V gene TRBV5-1 combines with J gene TRBJ1-5, with D perhaps matching TRBD1 (5 bases). Between the trimmed V and J ends, which lost 0 bases and 5 bases, there was a span of 12 bases. The CDR3 runs 15 residues. Germline V gene sequence: CDR1 SGHRS, CDR2 YFSETQ. CDR3 nucleotides: TGCGCCAGCAGCTTGGGGGGCAGGGACCATCAGCCCCAGCATTTT. Translating gives CASSLGGRDHQPQHF.

The gene calls are TRBV4-1 and TRBJ1-4; 10 bases agree with TRBD1. Germline-derived CDR1 and CDR2 are MGHRA and YSYEKL. After removal of 4 bases from V and 8 bases from J, the junction contained 7 bases not matched to a gene. The CDR3 has 15 residues. CDR3 sequence reads: CASSLRQGAREKLFF. CDR3 coding DNA: TGCGCCAGCAGCCTTCGACAGGGGGCGAGGGAAAAACTGTTTTTT.

The genes are TRBV28 and TRBJ1-4; possible D gene TRBD1, 6 bases. Deletions cut 6 bases from V and 8 bases from J, with 16 bases between. Germline V CDR1 and CDR2: MDHEN, SYDVKM. The CDR3 runs to 14 residues. This chain's CDR3 is CASRGDKTGEKLFF. DNA of the CDR3: TGTGCCAGCAGGGGGGACAAAACGGGAGAAAAACTGTTTTTT.

By sample share, this clone is medium-sized. The CDR3 DNA follows: TGTGCCAGCAGCGGACAGGGGGAGACTGAAGCTTTCTTT. This translates into CASSGQGETEAFF. The chain joins TRBV7-9 to TRBJ1-1; 10 bases map to TRBD1. The CDR3 has 13 amino acids. Unmatched junction bases numbered 2, after V lost 5 bases and J lost 5 bases. Per the germline V gene, CDR1 is SEHNR and CDR2 is FQNEAQ (reference sequence).

CDR3 in amino acids: CASSIASSNQPQHF. The CDR3 nucleotides read TGTGCCAGTAGTATAGCGAGTAGCAATCAGCCCCAGCATTTT. This chain uses TRBV19 with TRBJ1-5; D is unclear. The length of the CDR3 is 14 residues. Germline CDR1 is LNHDA and CDR2 is SQIVND (reference sequence). Trimming shortened V by 1 base and J by 0 bases, and 4 bases separated the two germline ends.

The V call is TRBV29-1, the J call TRBJ1-2; TRBD1 might be the D (6 bases). Germline values: CDR1 SQVTM, CDR2 ANQGSEA. Between the trimmed V and J ends, which lost 0 bases and 7 bases, there was a span of 18 bases. The CDR3 contains 15 residues. CDR3 sequence (DNA): TGCAGCGTTGAAGATTGGGCCAGGGGCAATGCTGGCTACACCTTC. It encodes CSVEDWARGNAGYTF.

This clone was picked up a small number of times. The gene calls are TRBV28 and TRBJ1-1, with 7 nucleotides matching TRBD1. Trimming cost V 5 bases and J 8 bases; bases outside gene matches: 14. CDR3 length: 15 amino acids. Germline-derived CDR1 and CDR2 are MDHEN and SYDVKM. The CDR3 bases are TGTGCCAGCAGTCCATCAACGGGACAGCTGGGAGAAGCTTTCTTT. Translation gives CASSPSTGQLGEAFF. The whole variable domain, remainder taken from reference TRBV28 and TRBJ1-1, is DVKVTQSSRYLVKRTGEKVFLECVQDMDHENMFWYRQDPGLGLRLIYFSYDVKMKEKGDIPEGYSVSREKKERFSLILESASTNQTSMYLCASSPSTGQLGEAFFGQGTRLTVV.

The V and J genes are TRBV3-1 (or the pseudogene TRBV3-2) and TRBJ1-5, with TRBD1 matching over 8 bases. V gave up 1 base and J gave up 2 bases; unmatched junction bases: 1. This CDR3 region has 15 residues. Germline V gene lookup returns CDR1 LGHDT and CDR2 YNNKEL (reference sequence). For the CDR3, the DNA is TGTGCCAGCAGCCAAGGGACAGGGCGCAATCAGCCCCAGCATTTT. Translating it yields CASSQGTGRNQPQHF.

The chain joins TRBV27 to TRBJ1-6, with 9 nucleotides matching TRBD1. The CDR3 has 14 amino acids. V shed 5 bases, J shed 9 bases, and the junction held 5 bases outside the gene matches. Germline V gene lookup returns CDR1 MNHEY and CDR2 SMNVEV (reference sequence). The CDR3 sequence is CASSAGTGSSPLHF. The CDR3 nucleotides read TGTGCCAGCAGTGCCGGGACAGGGTCTTCACCCCTCCACTTT.

The chain carries TRBV15 and TRBJ2-7; TRBD1 matches at 8 bases. Trimming removed 4 bases from V and 5 bases from J; junction bases left unmatched: 7. Germline-derived CDR1 and CDR2 are LNHNV and YYDKDF (reference sequence). The CDR3 has 14 amino acids. The CDR3 here is CATSTRTGTHEQYF. CDR3 sequence (DNA): TGTGCCACCAGCACCCGGACAGGGACCCACGAGCAGTACTTC.

In its sample, this clone was seen a few times. This sequence joins TRBV19 and TRBJ2-2; D gene ambiguous. The germline V gene has CDR1 LNHDA and CDR2 SQIVND (reference sequence). The CDR3 extends over 13 amino acids. Trimming stripped 5 bases from V and 3 bases from J, with 7 bases between. DNA of the CDR3: TGTGCCAGTAGTGACCAGCACACCGGGGAGCTGTTTTTT. This encodes CASSDQHTGELFF.